These 2 T cell receptor beta chains share one sample of origin, sequenced in a study of vaccination effects on CD4 cells after COVID-19. No cognate antigen is known for these TCRs. Ahead of sequencing, the ViraFEST assay grew antigen-specific CD4+ T cells using viral peptide pools. An approximately 10-day culture period preceded the isolation of CD4+ T cells. Nobody among the vaccine recipients had prior SARS-CoV-2 infection (nucleocapsid antibodies were negative). TCRdb's copy holds only in-frame clones and misses some; the assay was immunoSEQ multiplex PCR. The repertoire has about 24,000 clones, around 75% of them found once; the top ten carry under 13%. The sample here was CD4+ T cells from PBMCs cultured with HCoV-NL63 spike peptides, taken before COVID-19 vaccination. These receptors originate from a human donor who received a COVID-19 vaccine.

Here the CDR3 reads CASSIVASGSQETQYF. As DNA, the CDR3 is TGTGCCAGTAGTATAGTCGCTAGCGGTTCACAAGAGACCCAGTACTTC. The V gene is TRBV19, the J gene TRBJ2-5; 7 nucleotides line up with TRBD2. With 1 base clipped from V and 2 bases from J, the junction kept 7 bases outside the gene matches. CDR1 is LNHDA, CDR2 SQIVND, per germline (reference sequence). This CDR3 is built from 16 residues.

This clone was detected only a few times. The chain's CDR3 is CASSPLNRENYGYTF. The CDR3 DNA sequence: TGTGCCAGCAGCCCATTGAACAGAGAAAACTATGGCTACACCTTC. This chain joins TRBV7-8 and TRBJ1-2; D gene uncertain. The germline gives CDR1 SGHVS, CDR2 FQNEAQ. Trimming took 5 bases from V and 2 from J, leaving 15 bases between them. The CDR3 contains 15 residues.